The clone carrying this TCR beta chain turned up a few times. Trimming removed 6 bases from V and 2 bases from J; junction bases left unmatched: 9. CDR3 length: 14 amino acids. CDR1 is DFQATT and CDR2 is SNEGSKA in the germline V gene (reference sequence). A second roughly 7 to 12 cycle PCR used barcoded and J-beta primers. Sequencing recovered at least 3 million CDR3-containing paired-end reads from each sample. Each CDR3 protein is one row after TCRdb ran MiXCR on the 5' RACE reads. The repertoire includes over 1,500,000 distinct CDR3 sequences, about two fifths of them detected once, and more than 20% sits in the top ten. The data originate from a study of blood T cells in healthy people across ages. Isolation of PBMCs gave at least 7 million cells per sample.

This clonotype originated in a human donor in good health. The sample was blood. The V gene is TRBV20-1, the J gene TRBJ2-5, with 7 bases that match TRBD1. CDR3 amino acids: CSANVPGQQETQYF. The CDR3 coding sequence is TGCAGTGCCAACGTCCCGGGACAGCAAGAGACCCAGTACTTC.